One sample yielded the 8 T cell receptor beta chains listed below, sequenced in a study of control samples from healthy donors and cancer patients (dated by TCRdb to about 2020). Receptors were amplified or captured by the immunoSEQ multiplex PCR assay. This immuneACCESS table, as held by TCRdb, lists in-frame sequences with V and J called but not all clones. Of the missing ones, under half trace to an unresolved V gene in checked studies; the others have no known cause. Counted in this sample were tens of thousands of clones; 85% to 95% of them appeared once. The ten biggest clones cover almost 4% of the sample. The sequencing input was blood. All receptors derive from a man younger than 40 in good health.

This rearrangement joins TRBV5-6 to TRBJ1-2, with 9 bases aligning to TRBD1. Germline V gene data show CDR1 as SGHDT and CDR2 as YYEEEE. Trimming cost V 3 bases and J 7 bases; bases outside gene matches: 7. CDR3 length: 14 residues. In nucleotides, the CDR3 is TGTGCCAGCAGCTACGGACAGGGGTTAGGTGGCTACACCTTC. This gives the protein CASSYGQGLGGYTF.

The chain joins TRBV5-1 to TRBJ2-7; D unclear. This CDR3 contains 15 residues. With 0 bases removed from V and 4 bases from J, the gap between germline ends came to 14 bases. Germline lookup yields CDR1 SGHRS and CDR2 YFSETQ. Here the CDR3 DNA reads TGCGCCAGCAGCTTGGGTCGGGCTAGGATGTACGAGCAGTACTTC. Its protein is CASSLGRARMYEQYF.

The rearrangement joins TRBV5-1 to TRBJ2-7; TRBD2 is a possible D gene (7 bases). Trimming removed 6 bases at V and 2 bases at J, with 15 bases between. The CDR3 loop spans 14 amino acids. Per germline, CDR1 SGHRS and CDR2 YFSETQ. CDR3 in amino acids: CASTLGGDTYEQYF. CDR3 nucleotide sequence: TGCGCCAGCACCCTTGGGGGGGACACCTACGAGCAGTACTTC.

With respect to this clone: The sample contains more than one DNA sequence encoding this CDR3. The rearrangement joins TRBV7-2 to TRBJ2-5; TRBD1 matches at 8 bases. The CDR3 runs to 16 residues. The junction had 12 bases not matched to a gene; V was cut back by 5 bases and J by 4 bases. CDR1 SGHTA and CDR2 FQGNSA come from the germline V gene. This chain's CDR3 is CASSPNRQGARETQYF. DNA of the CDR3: TGTGCCAGCAGCCCGAACCGGCAGGGGGCTCGAGAGACCCAGTACTTC.

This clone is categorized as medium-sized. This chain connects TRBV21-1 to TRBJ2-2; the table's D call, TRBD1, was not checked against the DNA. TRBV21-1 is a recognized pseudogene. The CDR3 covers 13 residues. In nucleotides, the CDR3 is TGTGCCAGCAGCAAAAGAGCCCAGGGCGGGCTGTTTTTT. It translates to CASSKRAQGGLFF.

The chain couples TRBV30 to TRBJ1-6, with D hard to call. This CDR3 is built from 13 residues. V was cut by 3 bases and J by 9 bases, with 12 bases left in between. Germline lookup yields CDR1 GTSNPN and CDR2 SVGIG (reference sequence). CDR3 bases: TGTGCCTGGAGCCCCCTAGGTAGTTCACCCCTCCACTTT. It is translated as CAWSPLGSSPLHF.

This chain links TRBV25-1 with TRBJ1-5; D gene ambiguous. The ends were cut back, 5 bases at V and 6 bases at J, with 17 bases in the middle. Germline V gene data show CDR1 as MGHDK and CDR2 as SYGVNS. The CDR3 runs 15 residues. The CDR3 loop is CASSQTGVAGQPQHF. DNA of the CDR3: TGTGCCAGCAGTCAAACCGGTGTTGCGGGTCAGCCCCAGCATTTT.

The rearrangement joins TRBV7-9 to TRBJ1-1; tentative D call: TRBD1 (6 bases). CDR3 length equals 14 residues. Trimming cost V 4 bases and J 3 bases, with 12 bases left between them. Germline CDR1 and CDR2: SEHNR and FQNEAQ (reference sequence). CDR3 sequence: CASSSRGGDTEAFF. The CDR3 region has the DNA TGTGCCAGCAGCTCCAGGGGCGGGGACACTGAAGCTTTCTTT.